Below are 21 T cell receptor beta chains sequenced from a single sample in a study of blood T cell repertoires in COVID-19. Only in-frame clones appear in the TCRdb table, and some are missing; sequencing was by immunoSEQ multiplex PCR. The sample has about 300,000 clones, around 84% seen once; the top ten hold about 4.2%. Sequencing was performed on PBMCs or T cells enriched from blood (not recorded which). The receptors were gathered from a man in his thirties or forties who had recovered from COVID-19.

On this clone: This same CDR3 is encoded by further DNA sequences in the sample. The CDR3 region has the DNA TGTGCCAGCAGCCAAGGGGCAGCCTACGAGCAGTACTTC. As protein: CASSQGAAYEQYF. This rearrangement joins TRBV3-1 (or the pseudogene TRBV3-2) to TRBJ2-7; D not resolved. CDR1 is LGHDT, CDR2 YNNKEL, per germline (reference sequence). Trimming took 1 base from V and 2 from J, leaving 6 bases between them. The CDR3 is made up of 13 amino acids.

This chain connects TRBV7-2 to TRBJ2-5, with 7 bases that match TRBD1. The V segment lost 5 bases and the J segment 2 bases; nucleotides outside the gene matches: 2. Germline V gene lookup returns CDR1 SGHTA and CDR2 FQGNSA. The CDR3 loop spans 13 amino acids. The CDR3 region is CASSRDRQETQYF. CDR3 DNA sequence: TGTGCCAGCAGCCGGGACAGACAAGAGACCCAGTACTTC.

The chain couples TRBV4-1 to TRBJ2-2; the D gene is possibly TRBD2 (6 bases). Trimming pared 4 bases from V and 8 bases from J, leaving 17 bases between. The CDR3 runs to 15 residues. Germline values: CDR1 MGHRA, CDR2 YSYEKL. CDR3 in amino acids: CASSLAAGGLGELFF. DNA of the CDR3: TGCGCCAGCAGCCTAGCTGCTGGGGGGTTGGGGGAGCTGTTTTTT.

The J gene is TRBJ2-4, the V gene TRBV4-1; no firm D call. Deletions cut 0 bases from V and 0 bases from J, with 15 bases between. The V gene's germline CDR1 is MGHRA and CDR2 YSYEKL. This CDR3 has 18 amino acids. CDR3 residues: CASSQDRRQNLAKNIQYF. CDR3 in DNA: TGCGCCAGCAGCCAAGACCGGCGGCAGAACCTAGCCAAAAACATTCAGTACTTC.

The table lists this clone with a few counts. Distinct nucleotide sequences in the sample also encode this CDR3. This rearrangement joins TRBV15 to TRBJ2-7; D possibly corresponds to TRBD1 (6 bases). CDR3 length: 15 amino acids. Trimming removed 0 bases at V and 2 bases at J, with 11 bases between. Germline loops: CDR1 LNHNV, CDR2 YYDKDF (reference sequence). CDR3 residues: CATSRDRTATYEQYF. The CDR3 DNA follows: TGTGCCACCAGCAGAGACCGGACAGCAACCTACGAGCAGTACTTC.

The V gene is TRBV19, the J gene TRBJ2-3; the match to TRBD2 covers 12 bases. This CDR3 has 14 amino acids. From germline, CDR1 is LNHDA and CDR2 SQIVND (reference sequence). The junction had 6 bases not matched to a gene; V was cut back by 9 bases and J by 5 bases. CDR3 sequence: CARTSGGLGDTQYF. The CDR3 nucleotides are TGTGCCAGGACTAGCGGGGGATTGGGAGATACGCAGTATTTT.

This chain joins TRBV30 and TRBJ2-2; 9 bases align to TRBD1. V lost 3 bases to trimming and J lost 6 bases; unmatched junction nucleotides: 8. The CDR3 has 15 residues. CDR1 and CDR2 (germline): GTSNPN, SVGIG (reference sequence). The CDR3 DNA reads as TGTGCCTGGAGCGAGGGGACAGGGCGGGCCGGGGAGCTGTTTTTT. Its translation is CAWSEGTGRAGELFF.

V is TRBV6-1 and J is TRBJ1-4; no firm D call. There are 12 residues in the CDR3. V gave up 8 bases and J gave up 7 bases, with 11 bases separating them. Germline V CDR1 and CDR2: MNHNS, SASEGT. CDR3 coding DNA: TGTGCCAGCGCTTTAGTAAGTGAAAAACTGTTTTTT. This gives the protein CASALVSEKLFF.

This chain uses TRBV19 with TRBJ2-1; 9 bases are a match to TRBD1. Germline V gene lookup returns CDR1 LNHDA and CDR2 SQIVND (reference sequence). V gave up 5 bases and J gave up 10 bases; unmatched junction bases: 9. CDR3 size: 14 residues. CDR3 nucleotide sequence: TGTGCCAGTAGTTTGAGACAGGGGGGGGACGAGCAGTTCTTC. Residues: CASSLRQGGDEQFF.

The gene calls are TRBV10-3 and TRBJ2-3; TRBD2 matches at 14 bases. After removal of 3 bases from V and 0 bases from J, the junction contained 5 bases not matched to a gene. Germline V gene lookup returns CDR1 ENHRY and CDR2 SYGVKD. The CDR3 has 18 residues. CDR3 residues: CAISDPGLAGASTDTQYF. CDR3 DNA: TGTGCCATCAGTGACCCGGGACTAGCGGGGGCTAGCACAGATACGCAGTATTTT.

The chain joins TRBV5-6 to TRBJ2-3; D is unresolved. This CDR3 has 15 amino acids. CDR1 is SGHDT, CDR2 YYEEEE, per germline. V was trimmed by 4 bases and J by 2 bases, leaving 14 bases between them. The CDR3 region has the DNA TGTGCCAGCAGCGAAGGAATTGCGGTCACAGATACGCAGTATTTT. Its protein product is CASSEGIAVTDTQYF.

This chain uses TRBV9 with TRBJ2-2, with TRBD2 matching over 7 bases. The CDR3 runs 13 residues. The junction had 3 bases not matched to a gene; V was cut back by 6 bases and J by 4 bases. Germline-derived CDR1 and CDR2 are SGDLS and YYNGEE. The CDR3 reads CASNPSGTGELFF. For the CDR3, the DNA is TGTGCCAGCAACCCTAGCGGCACCGGGGAGCTGTTTTTT.

This chain joins TRBV3-1 (or the pseudogene TRBV3-2) and TRBJ2-6; 7 nucleotides agree with TRBD1. This CDR3 comprises 16 residues. CDR1 and CDR2 (germline): LGHDT, YNNKEL (reference sequence). J was trimmed by 6 bases and V by 3 bases; bases with no gene match: 8. The CDR3 DNA reads as TGTGCCAGCAGCCACCGGACAGGCCTAGTGGCCAACGTCCTGACTTTC. Translation gives CASSHRTGLVANVLTF.

This rearrangement joins TRBV19 to TRBJ1-4; D uncertain. This CDR3 comprises 15 residues. CDR1 and CDR2 (germline): LNHDA, SQIVND (reference sequence). V was cut by 5 bases and J by 4 bases, with 14 bases left in between. The CDR3 coding sequence is TGTGCCAGTAGTGGGCCCCGGTCCGGTAATGAAAAACTGTTTTTT. It codes for CASSGPRSGNEKLFF.

The chain carries TRBV7-8 and TRBJ2-7; D may be TRBD2 (5 bases). CDR3 length: 13 amino acids. Germline assignment: CDR1 SGHVS and CDR2 FQNEAQ. The V end was cut by 3 bases, the J end by 6 bases, with 12 bases between. CDR3 coding DNA: TGTGCCAGCAGCTTTTATGCTGAGGGCGAGCAGTACTTC. This gives the protein CASSFYAEGEQYF.

CDR3 DNA sequence: TGTGCCAGCCTCCCCGGGACAGCAAAATCCTACGAGCAGTACTTC. This sequence encodes CASLPGTAKSYEQYF. J is TRBJ2-7 and V is TRBV6-5, with 7 bases that match TRBD1. The germline V gene has CDR1 MNHEY and CDR2 SVGAGI. There are 15 residues in the CDR3. The V gene end was trimmed by 8 bases and the J gene end by 1 base; junction bases not matched to a gene: 11.

The chain carries TRBV10-3 and TRBJ1-2; TRBD1 is a possible D gene (6 bases). The CDR3 contains 14 residues. Germline-derived CDR1 and CDR2 are ENHRY and SYGVKD. V gave up 4 bases and J gave up 4 bases, with 13 bases separating them. This chain's CDR3 is CAISGARGGYGYTF. Written as DNA, the CDR3 is TGTGCCATCAGTGGGGCCAGGGGTGGCTATGGCTACACCTTC.

The J gene is TRBJ2-7, the V gene TRBV7-9, with 8 nucleotides matching TRBD1. The CDR3 covers 14 residues. Germline loops: CDR1 SEHNR, CDR2 FQNEAQ (reference sequence). After removal of 6 bases from V and 6 bases from J, the junction contained 10 bases not matched to a gene. Here the CDR3 reads CASSSETRGREQYF. As DNA, the CDR3 is TGTGCCAGCAGTTCCGAGACCAGGGGGCGCGAGCAGTACTTC.

CDR3 coding DNA: TGTGGAGGCGACAGGGGCCAAAAAAACACTGAAGCTTTCTTT. Its protein product is CGGDRGQKNTEAFF. The chain couples TRBV28 to TRBJ1-1; TRBD1 matches 8 bases. CDR1 and CDR2 (germline): MDHEN, SYDVKM. This CDR3 region has 14 residues.

This clone appeared a few times. Germline is not matched at one junction end, which may reflect a read error. J is TRBJ2-1 and V is TRBV14; maybe TRBD1 (6 bases). There are 12 residues in the CDR3. Germline V CDR1 and CDR2: SGHDN, FVKESK. The CDR3 region is CASSQEGASLLF. For the CDR3, the DNA is TGTGCCAGCAGCCAAGAGGGGGCTAGCTTGCTCTTC.

The genes are TRBV5-1 and TRBJ1-1; TRBD1 matches at 8 bases. This CDR3 is 12 amino acids long. With 4 bases clipped from V and 11 bases from J, the junction kept 7 bases outside the gene matches. From germline, CDR1 is SGHRS and CDR2 YFSETQ. The CDR3 region is CASSPTGAGAFF. In DNA, the CDR3 is TGCGCCAGCAGCCCGACAGGGGCAGGGGCTTTCTTT.